These T cell receptor beta chains were read from a single sample in a study of long-term antiretroviral therapy in people with HIV. TCRdb keeps only in-frame clones here, not all; method: immunoSEQ multiplex PCR. Among about 26,000 clones listed, around 86% were seen once. The material was unsorted PBMCs, obtained approximately 2.6 years after starting antiretroviral therapy. The receptors come from a man aged 40-55 years with HIV. Both conserved end residues are part of each CDR3. The D gene is left open where the match is weak. Size tells how often a clone was seen (once, few, many) or the class of an expanded clone, and some rows leave it out.

J: TRBJ1-2; V: TRBV7-3; size: -; length: 14; D: TRBD1; DNA: TGTGCCAGCAGCCCCGGACAGGGGACGGGCGGCTACACCTTC; CDR3: CASSPGQGTGGYTF
J: TRBJ2-2; V: TRBV9; size: -; length: 16; D: -; DNA: TGTGCCAGCAGCGTCGGAGATGAGGGGGACACCGGGGAGCTGTTTTTT; CDR3: CASSVGDEGDTGELFF
J: TRBJ1-1; V: TRBV27; size: -; length: 14; D: -; DNA: TGTGCCAGCAGTTTGGTGGGGGGTTACACTGAAGCTTTCTTT; CDR3: CASSLVGGYTEAFF
J: TRBJ2-5; V: TRBV19; size: -; length: 13; D: -; DNA: TGTGCCAGTAGTCGGACAGACCAAGAGACCCAGTACTTC; CDR3: CASSRTDQETQYF
J: TRBJ1-6; V: TRBV7-9; size: -; length: 14; D: -; DNA: TGTGCCAGCAGCTTAGGTGGTTATAATTCACCCCTCCACTTT; CDR3: CASSLGGYNSPLHF
J: TRBJ2-5; V: TRBV30; size: -; length: 14; D: -; DNA: TGTGCCTGGAGTGTAAGTAGGACTACGGAGACCCAGTACTTC; CDR3: CAWSVSRTTETQYF
J: TRBJ2-7; V: TRBV7-2; size: few; length: 15; D: -; DNA: TGTGCCAGCAGCCACGGGCCGGGACAACTCCGCGAGCAGTACTTC; CDR3: CASSHGPGQLREQYF
J: TRBJ2-7; V: TRBV11-2; size: few; length: 11; D: -; DNA: TGTGCCAGCAGCATTGGGGACGAGCAGTACTTC; CDR3: CASSIGDEQYF
J: TRBJ1-5; V: TRBV30; size: -; length: 13; D: -; DNA: TGTGCCTGGAGTACAACAGGGAGTCAGCCCCAGCATTTT; CDR3: CAWSTTGSQPQHF
J: TRBJ1-1; V: TRBV30; size: -; length: 15; D: -; DNA: TGTGCCTGGAGTGTCTCCGGGACCGCGAACACTGAAGCTTTCTTT; CDR3: CAWSVSGTANTEAFF
J: TRBJ1-5; V: TRBV11-3; size: -; length: 12; D: -; DNA: TGTGCCAGAACTCCAGATAACCAGCCCCAGCATTTT; CDR3: CARTPDNQPQHF
J: TRBJ2-7; V: TRBV28; size: -; length: 14; D: TRBD1; DNA: TGTGCCAGCAGTTTACCTCAGGGGGCTTACGAGCAGTACTTC; CDR3: CASSLPQGAYEQYF
J: TRBJ2-7; V: TRBV7-2; size: -; length: 13; D: TRBD2; DNA: TGTGCCAGCAGCCTGGGACTAAGGTACGAGCAGTACTTC; CDR3: CASSLGLRYEQYF
J: TRBJ2-2; V: TRBV7-9; size: once; length: 15; D: TRBD1; DNA: TGTGCCAGCAGCCCGGGACAGGGCGGAACCGGGGAGCTGTTTTTT; CDR3: CASSPGQGGTGELFF
J: TRBJ1-1; V: TRBV5-1; size: -; length: 15; D: -; DNA: TGCGCCAGCTCGCAGAGTAGACCAGTGGACACTGAAGCTTTCTTT; CDR3: CASSQSRPVDTEAFF
J: TRBJ2-5; V: TRBV10-3; size: -; length: 16; D: -; DNA: TGTGCCATCAGCGCGGGACGGGCCGCGGACGGGGAGACCCAGTACTTC; CDR3: CAISAGRAADGETQYF
J: TRBJ2-1; V: TRBV7-3; size: -; length: 14; D: -; DNA: TGTGCCAGCAGTTATCGGGGGAAGGGGTATGAGCAGTTCTTC; CDR3: CASSYRGKGYEQFF
J: TRBJ1-2; V: TRBV7-2; size: few; length: 15; D: -; DNA: TGTGCCAGCAGCTTAAGTTGGGGGGCGCGTGGTGGCTACACCTTC; CDR3: CASSLSWGARGGYTF
J: TRBJ2-7; V: TRBV5-8; size: -; length: 15; D: TRBD2; DNA: TGTGCCAGCAGCTCCGACGGGACTAGCACACCCGAGCAGTACTTC; CDR3: CASSSDGTSTPEQYF
J: TRBJ2-2; V: TRBV15; size: -; length: 17; D: TRBD2; DNA: TGTGCCACCAGCAGCGGGAAGCGGGGGGGCAACACCGGGGAGCTGTTTTTT; CDR3: CATSSGKRGGNTGELFF
J: TRBJ2-1; V: TRBV19; size: -; length: 15; D: -; DNA: TGTGCCAGTCGGCCAGATTGGGGCTCCTACAATGAGCAGTTCTTC; CDR3: CASRPDWGSYNEQFF
J: TRBJ2-1; V: TRBV10-1; size: -; length: 12; D: -; DNA: TGCGCCAGCAGTGAATACAGCAATGAGCAGTTCTTC; CDR3: CASSEYSNEQFF
J: TRBJ1-4; V: TRBV7-2; size: -; length: 14; D: -; DNA: TGTGCCAGCAGCCCCGACAGTTTTAATGAAAAACTGTTTTTT; CDR3: CASSPDSFNEKLFF
J: TRBJ2-1; V: TRBV28; size: -; length: 16; D: TRBD2; DNA: TGTGCCAGCAGTTCGCCTAGCGGGAGTAGATACAATGAGCAGTTCTTC; CDR3: CASSSPSGSRYNEQFF
J: TRBJ2-2; V: TRBV7-2; size: few; length: 15; D: TRBD1; DNA: TGTGCCAGCAGACAGGACAGGGGGAACACCGGGGAGCTGTTTTTT; CDR3: CASRQDRGNTGELFF
J: TRBJ1-6; V: TRBV5-4; size: once; length: 18; D: TRBD1; DNA: TGTGCCAGCAGCTTGTCCACGACAGGGGGATCCTATAATTCACCCCTCCACTTT; CDR3: CASSLSTTGGSYNSPLHF
J: TRBJ1-6; V: TRBV6-6; size: -; length: 13; D: -; DNA: TGTGCCAGCACCGGGAATCCTAATTCACCCCTCCACTTT; CDR3: CASTGNPNSPLHF
J: TRBJ2-7; V: TRBV5-1; size: -; length: 13; D: TRBD1; DNA: TGCGCCAGCAGCTTGGAGACAGGGGTTGAGCAGTACTTC; CDR3: CASSLETGVEQYF
J: TRBJ1-6; V: TRBV4-3; size: -; length: 16; D: -; DNA: TGCGCCAGCAGCCAAGGAAGGTGGGGGGCGGTTTCACCCCTCCACTTT; CDR3: CASSQGRWGAVSPLHF
J: TRBJ1-4; V: TRBV30; size: -; length: 14; D: -; DNA: TGTGCCTGGAGTGGGGGATACCTTAATGAAAAACTGTTTTTT; CDR3: CAWSGGYLNEKLFF
J: TRBJ2-7; V: TRBV7-2; size: few; length: 14; D: -; DNA: TGTGCCAGCAGCTCCACCATTGGGACTCACGAGCAGTACTTC; CDR3: CASSSTIGTHEQYF
J: TRBJ1-4; V: TRBV28; size: -; length: 14; D: -; DNA: TGTGCCAGCAAGGGCACACCCGGTAATGAAAAACTGTTTTTT; CDR3: CASKGTPGNEKLFF
J: TRBJ1-3; V: TRBV13; size: -; length: 17; D: TRBD1; DNA: TGTGCCAGCAGCTTCGACAGGGGGCCCTCCTCTGGAAACACCATATATTTT; CDR3: CASSFDRGPSSGNTIYF
J: TRBJ2-7; V: TRBV2; size: once; length: 14; D: -; DNA: TGTGCCAGCATGGGGGGGACAGGTGCCTACGAGCAGTACTTC; CDR3: CASMGGTGAYEQYF
J: TRBJ1-2; V: TRBV5-1; size: -; length: 16; D: -; DNA: TGCGCCAGCAGCTCTATATCGGGGGCCTCTAACTATGGCTACACCTTC; CDR3: CASSSISGASNYGYTF
J: TRBJ2-3; V: TRBV19; size: once; length: 16; D: -; DNA: TGTGCCAGTACCGACAGGACAGTCAGCGGCACAGATACGCAGTATTTT; CDR3: CASTDRTVSGTDTQYF
J: TRBJ1-1; V: TRBV4-3; size: -; length: 16; D: TRBD1; DNA: TGCGCCAGCAGCCAAGAAAGGGGGCTGATGAACACTGAAGCTTTCTTT; CDR3: CASSQERGLMNTEAFF